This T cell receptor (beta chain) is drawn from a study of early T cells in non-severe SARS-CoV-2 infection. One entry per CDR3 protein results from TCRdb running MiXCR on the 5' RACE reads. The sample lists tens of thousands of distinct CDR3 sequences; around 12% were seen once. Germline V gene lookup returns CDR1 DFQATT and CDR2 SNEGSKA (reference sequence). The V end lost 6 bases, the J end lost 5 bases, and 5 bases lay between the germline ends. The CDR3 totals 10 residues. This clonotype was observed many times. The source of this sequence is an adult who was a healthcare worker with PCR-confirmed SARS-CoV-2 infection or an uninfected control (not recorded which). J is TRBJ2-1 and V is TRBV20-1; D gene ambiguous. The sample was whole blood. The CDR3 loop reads CSASHNEQFF. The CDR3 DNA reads TGCAGTGCAAGTCACAATGAGCAGTTCTTC.